The rows below give T cell receptor beta chains drawn from one sample of a study of T cell changes during pregnancy in multiple sclerosis. The repertoire was sequenced with immunoSEQ multiplex PCR; TCRdb's copy has only in-frame clones and lacks some. The sample includes 40,000 to 65,000 clones, 85% to 95% of them seen just once. The specimen comprised CD4+ T cells from peripheral blood mononuclear cells, sampled in the third trimester of pregnancy. The receptors come from a female donor with multiple sclerosis, enrolled in a pregnancy study. The CDR3 runs from the conserved cysteine through the conserved F or W. A D gene is named only where the DNA matches it firmly. Clone size appears in some rows only: once, few, many, or a class for an expanded clone.

D gene	V gene	J gene	clone size	CDR3 DNA	CDR3 protein
NA	TRBV27	TRBJ1-4	NA	TGTGCCAGCTCGCCCCCCGGGGAAGGTGAAAAACTGTTTTTT	CASSPPGEGEKLFF
TRBD1	TRBV6-5	TRBJ1-4	NA	TGTGCCAGCAGCCCCCTCGGGACAGGATATGAAAAACTGTTTTTT	CASSPLGTGYEKLFF
TRBD1	TRBV28	TRBJ1-2	NA	TGTGCCAGCAGATCTCCGGGACAGGGGTTCCTATCAGGCTACACCTTC	CASRSPGQGFLSGYTF
TRBD2	TRBV5-4	TRBJ2-5	NA	TGTGCCAGCAGCTCAAGACTAGCGGGAGGCAGAGAGACCCAGTACTTC	CASSSRLAGGRETQYF
NA	TRBV7-8	TRBJ1-2	once	TGTGCCAGCAGCCTCGCGGGGGTTGGAGGCTACACCTTC	CASSLAGVGGYTF
NA	TRBV6-1	TRBJ2-7	NA	TGTGCCAGCAGTGAAGCCTTGGCCCGACAGGAGCAGTACTTC	CASSEALARQEQYF
TRBD2	TRBV6-1	TRBJ2-5	NA	TGTGCCAGCAGTGGGACTAGCGGGAGGGCCAGGGAGACCCAGTACTTC	CASSGTSGRARETQYF
TRBD1	TRBV6-5	TRBJ2-5	NA	TGTGCCAGCAGTCCAGGGGGCTGGGAGACCCAGTACTTC	CASSPGGWETQYF
NA	TRBV6-1	TRBJ2-7	NA	TGTGCCAGCAGTGAAGATCTGGCCTCCTACGAGCAGTACTTC	CASSEDLASYEQYF
NA	TRBV10-3	TRBJ2-5	NA	TGTGCCGCGGGCACCAAGGGAGAGACCCAGTACTTC	CAAGTKGETQYF
TRBD1	TRBV19	TRBJ2-3	NA	TGTGCCAGTAGGACTCAGGGGGCGTCAGATACGCAGTATTTT	CASRTQGASDTQYF
NA	TRBV7-7	TRBJ2-7	NA	TGTGCCAGCAGCTTAAGTGTGGCAGGGGCTCTTTCCGAGCAGTACTTC	CASSLSVAGALSEQYF
TRBD2	TRBV29-1	TRBJ2-1	NA	TGCAGCGTTGGGACTAGCGGGATCAACAATGAGCAGTTCTTC	CSVGTSGINNEQFF
TRBD1	TRBV28	TRBJ1-2	NA	TGTGCCAGCAGTCACCAAAAACAGGGGACCAGAGGCTACACCTTC	CASSHQKQGTRGYTF
NA	TRBV5-1	TRBJ1-1	NA	TGCGCCAGCAGCTTGGGCGGGACGGCTAAACCTGAAGCTTTCTTT	CASSLGGTAKPEAFF
TRBD1	TRBV5-1	TRBJ1-1	once	TGCGCCAGCAGCAACCTCCAGGGGGCGAAGAACACTGAAGCTTTCTTT	CASSNLQGAKNTEAFF
TRBD1	TRBV5-4	TRBJ2-5	once	TGTGCCAGCAGCTGGGGGGGACAGGGAGAGACCCAGTACTTC	CASSWGGQGETQYF
NA	TRBV11-3	TRBJ2-7	NA	TGTGCCAGCAGCTTAAAGGGGTACGAGCAGTACTTC	CASSLKGYEQYF
TRBD2	TRBV27	TRBJ2-3	NA	TGTGCCAGCAGTTTCTCTAGCGGGAGCACAGATACGCAGTATTTT	CASSFSSGSTDTQYF
NA	TRBV2	TRBJ1-3	NA	TGTGCCAGCACGGGGGAACCTGGAAACACCATATATTTT	CASTGEPGNTIYF
TRBD1	TRBV28	TRBJ1-2	NA	TGTGCCAGCAGCCGGGACAGGGCTAGTGGCTACACCTTC	CASSRDRASGYTF
NA	TRBV5-6	TRBJ2-7	NA	TGTGCCAGCAGCTTGCAAGGTAGCCCCTACGAGCAGTACTTC	CASSLQGSPYEQYF
NA	TRBV10-2	TRBJ1-1	once	TGCGCCAGCAGTTCGACGACGGGGAACACTGAAGCTTTCTTT	CASSSTTGNTEAFF
TRBD1	TRBV7-9	TRBJ2-7	NA	TGTGCCAGCAGTGGACAGGGGATTTTCTACGAGCAGTACTTC	CASSGQGIFYEQYF
NA	TRBV18	TRBJ1-5	NA	TGTGCCAGCTCACCAACGACAGCGAGTAATCAGCCCCAGCATTTT	CASSPTTASNQPQHF
TRBD1	TRBV27	TRBJ2-7	NA	TGTGCCAGCAGTGGGACAGTTAGTCACGAGCAGTACTTC	CASSGTVSHEQYF
NA	TRBV2	TRBJ1-1	few	TGTGCCAGCTCACCAACTGAGGATCGGGCTTTCTTT	CASSPTEDRAFF
NA	TRBV6-5	TRBJ1-5	NA	TGTGCCAGCAGCCCAACGTGGGTCGGGGGTCAGCCCCAGCATTTT	CASSPTWVGGQPQHF
NA	TRBV5-4	TRBJ1-4	NA	TGTGCCAGCAGCATAGGACTCCATGCAACTAATGAAAAACTGTTTTTT	CASSIGLHATNEKLFF
NA	TRBV6-5	TRBJ1-1	NA	TGTGCCAGCAGCTTCGACACTGAAGCTTTCTTT	CASSFDTEAFF
NA	TRBV5-4	TRBJ2-3	NA	TGTGCCAGCAGCTTGGCACGGGTCACAGATACGCAGTATTTT	CASSLARVTDTQYF
NA	TRBV30	TRBJ1-1	NA	TGTGCCTGGAGTGGCGGGGTCGGGGTATCAGCTTTCTTT	CAWSGGVGVSAFF
TRBD1	TRBV10-3	TRBJ2-1	NA	TGTGCCATGCCATCCGACAGGGACCGGGAAATACACAATGAGCAGTTCTTC	CAMPSDRDREIHNEQFF
TRBD1	TRBV6-6	TRBJ2-6	NA	TGTGCCAGCAGTAGGACAGGGGATGGAGGGGCCAACGTCCTGACTTTC	CASSRTGDGGANVLTF
TRBD2	TRBV11-2	TRBJ2-5	NA	TGTGCCAGCAGCTTAGAACTAGCGGGCCAAGAGACCCAGTACTTC	CASSLELAGQETQYF
NA	TRBV5-5	TRBJ1-1	NA	TGTGCCAGCAGCTCAAAATCCATAATCGGACAGTTGAACACTGAAGCTTTCTTT	CASSSKSIIGQLNTEAFF
TRBD1	TRBV5-6	TRBJ1-4	NA	TGTGCCAGCAGCCCAACGCAGGGGGCAGCTAATGAAAAACTGTTTTTT	CASSPTQGAANEKLFF
TRBD1	TRBV10-3	TRBJ1-2	once	TGTGCCATCACCAAGACAGGGGGCGGAGAAGGCTACACCTTC	CAITKTGGGEGYTF
NA	TRBV10-3	TRBJ1-4	few	TGTGCCATCAGTGGAGGGGGGGCGCCGCCTAATGAAAAACTGTTTTTT	CAISGGGAPPNEKLFF
NA	TRBV28	TRBJ1-5	NA	TGTGCCAGCAGCCCAGTTGATCAGCCCCAGCATTTT	CASSPVDQPQHF
NA	TRBV19	TRBJ1-3	NA	TGTGCCAGTAGCCCCGGGGGGGCTGGAAACACCATATATTTT	CASSPGGAGNTIYF
NA	TRBV7-9	TRBJ2-7	once	TGTGCCAGCAGCTTACGAGTCTACGAGCAGTACTTC	CASSLRVYEQYF
TRBD1	TRBV5-4	TRBJ1-2	NA	TGTGCCAGCAGCTTGGCCGACAGGGGCTATGGCTACACCTTC	CASSLADRGYGYTF
TRBD2	TRBV6-4	TRBJ2-3	NA	TGTGCCAGCAGGCCTCTAGCGGGAGGGGGCACAGATACGCAGTATTTT	CASRPLAGGGTDTQYF
TRBD1	TRBV6-1	TRBJ2-7	NA	TGTGCCAGCCAAGGCAGGGGGTACGAGCAGTACTTC	CASQGRGYEQYF
TRBD1	TRBV19	TRBJ1-1	NA	TGTGCCAGTAGTATAAGGGGACAGGGGAGTATGAACACTGAAGCTTTCTTT	CASSIRGQGSMNTEAFF